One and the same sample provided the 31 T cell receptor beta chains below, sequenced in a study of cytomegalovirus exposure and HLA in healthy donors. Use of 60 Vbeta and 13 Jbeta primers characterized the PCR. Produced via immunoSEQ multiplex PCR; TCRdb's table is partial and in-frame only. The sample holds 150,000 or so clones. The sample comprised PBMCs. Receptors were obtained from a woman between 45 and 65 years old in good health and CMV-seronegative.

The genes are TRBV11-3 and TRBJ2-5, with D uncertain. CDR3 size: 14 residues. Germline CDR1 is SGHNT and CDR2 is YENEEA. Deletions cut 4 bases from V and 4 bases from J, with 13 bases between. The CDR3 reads CASSSPPRSETQYF. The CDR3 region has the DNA TGTGCCAGCAGCTCCCCCCCGAGATCAGAGACCCAGTACTTC.

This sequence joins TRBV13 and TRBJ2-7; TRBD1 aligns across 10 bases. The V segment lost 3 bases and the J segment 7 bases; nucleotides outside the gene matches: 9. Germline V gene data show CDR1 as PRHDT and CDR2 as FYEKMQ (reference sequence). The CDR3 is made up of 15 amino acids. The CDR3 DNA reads TGTGCCAGCAGCTTGGCCGGGACAGGGGCGAAAGAGCAGTACTTC. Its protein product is CASSLAGTGAKEQYF.

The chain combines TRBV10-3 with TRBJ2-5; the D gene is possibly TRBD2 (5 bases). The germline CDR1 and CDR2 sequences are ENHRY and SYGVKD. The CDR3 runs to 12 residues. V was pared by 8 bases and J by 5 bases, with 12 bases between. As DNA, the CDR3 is TGTGCCATCCGGGGTATGGGGGAGACCCAGTACTTC. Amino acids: CAIRGMGETQYF.

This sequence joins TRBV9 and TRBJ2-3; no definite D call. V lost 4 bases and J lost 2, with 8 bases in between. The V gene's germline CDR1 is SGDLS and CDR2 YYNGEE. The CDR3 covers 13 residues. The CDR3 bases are TGTGCCAGCAGCCCCAGGTTCACAGATACGCAGTATTTT. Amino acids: CASSPRFTDTQYF.

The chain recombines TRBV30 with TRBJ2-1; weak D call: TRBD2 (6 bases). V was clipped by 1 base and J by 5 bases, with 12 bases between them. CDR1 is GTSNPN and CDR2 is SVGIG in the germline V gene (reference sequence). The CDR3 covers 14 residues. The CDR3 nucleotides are TGTGCCTGGAGTGGCGGGAACGAAGACAATGAGCAGTTCTTC. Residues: CAWSGGNEDNEQFF.

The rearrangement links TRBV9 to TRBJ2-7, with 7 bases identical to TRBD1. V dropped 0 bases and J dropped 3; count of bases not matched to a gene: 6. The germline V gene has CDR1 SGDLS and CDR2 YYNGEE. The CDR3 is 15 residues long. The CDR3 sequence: CASSVGEGGLYEQYF. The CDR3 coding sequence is TGTGCCAGCAGCGTAGGGGAAGGGGGCCTCTACGAGCAGTACTTC.

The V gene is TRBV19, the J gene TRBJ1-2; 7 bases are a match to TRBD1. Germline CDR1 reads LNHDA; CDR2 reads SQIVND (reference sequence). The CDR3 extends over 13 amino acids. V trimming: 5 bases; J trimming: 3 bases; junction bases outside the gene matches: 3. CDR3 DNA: TGTGCCAGTAGTCCCGACAGGGACTATGGCTACACCTTC. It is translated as CASSPDRDYGYTF.

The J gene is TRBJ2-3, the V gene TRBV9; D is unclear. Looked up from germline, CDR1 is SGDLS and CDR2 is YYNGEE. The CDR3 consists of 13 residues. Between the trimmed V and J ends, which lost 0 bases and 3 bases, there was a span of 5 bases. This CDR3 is CASSVAQTDTQYF. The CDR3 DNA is TGTGCCAGCAGCGTAGCCCAAACAGATACGCAGTATTTT.

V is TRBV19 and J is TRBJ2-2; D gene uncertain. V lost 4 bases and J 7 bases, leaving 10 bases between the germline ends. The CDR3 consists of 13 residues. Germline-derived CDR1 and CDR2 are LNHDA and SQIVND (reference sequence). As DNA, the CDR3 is TGTGCCAGTAGTACAGCGCTGGACGGGGAGCTGTTTTTT. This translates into CASSTALDGELFF.

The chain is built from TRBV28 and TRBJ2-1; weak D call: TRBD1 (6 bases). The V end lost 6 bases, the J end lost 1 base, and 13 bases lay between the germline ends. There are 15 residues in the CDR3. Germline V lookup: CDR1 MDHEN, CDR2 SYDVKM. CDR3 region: CASSPQGRSYNEQFF. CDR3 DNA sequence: TGTGCCAGCAGCCCTCAGGGGCGGTCCTACAATGAGCAGTTCTTC.

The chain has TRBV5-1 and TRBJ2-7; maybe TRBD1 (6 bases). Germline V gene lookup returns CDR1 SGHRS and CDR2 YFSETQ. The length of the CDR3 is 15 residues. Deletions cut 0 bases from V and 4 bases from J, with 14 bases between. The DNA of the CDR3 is TGCGCCAGCAGCTTGGACCGGACAGCGATATACGAGCAGTACTTC. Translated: CASSLDRTAIYEQYF.

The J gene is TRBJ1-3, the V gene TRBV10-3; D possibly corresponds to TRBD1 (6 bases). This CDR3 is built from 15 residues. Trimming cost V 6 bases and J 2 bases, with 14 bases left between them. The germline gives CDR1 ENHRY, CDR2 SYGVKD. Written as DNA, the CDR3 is TGTGCCATCAGAGAATCAGGGGAACCTGGAAACACCATATATTTT. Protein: CAIRESGEPGNTIYF.

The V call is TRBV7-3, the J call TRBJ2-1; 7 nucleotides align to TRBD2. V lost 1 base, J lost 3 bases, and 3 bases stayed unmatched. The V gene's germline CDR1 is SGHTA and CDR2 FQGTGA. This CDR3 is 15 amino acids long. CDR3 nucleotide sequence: TGTGCCAGCAGCTTAAGGGGGGAGGGCTACAATGAGCAGTTCTTC. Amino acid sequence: CASSLRGEGYNEQFF.

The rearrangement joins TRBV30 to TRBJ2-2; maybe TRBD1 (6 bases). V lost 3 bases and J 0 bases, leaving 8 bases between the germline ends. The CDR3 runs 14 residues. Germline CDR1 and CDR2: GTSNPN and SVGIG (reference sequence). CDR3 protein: CAWRDSPNTGELFF. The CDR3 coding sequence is TGTGCCTGGAGGGACAGCCCGAACACCGGGGAGCTGTTTTTT.

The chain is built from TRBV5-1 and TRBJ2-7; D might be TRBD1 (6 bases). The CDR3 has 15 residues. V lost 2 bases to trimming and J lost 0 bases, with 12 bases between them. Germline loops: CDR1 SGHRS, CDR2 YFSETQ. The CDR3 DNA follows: TGCGCCAGCAGCTTCGTGGGGGCCTCCTCCTACGAGCAGTACTTC. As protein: CASSFVGASSYEQYF.

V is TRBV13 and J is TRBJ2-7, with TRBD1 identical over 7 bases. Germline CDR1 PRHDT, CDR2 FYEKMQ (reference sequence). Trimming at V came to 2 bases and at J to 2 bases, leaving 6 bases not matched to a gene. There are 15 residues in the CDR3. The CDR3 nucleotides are TGTGCCAGCAGCTTAAGGGGGCAGAAAACCTACGAGCAGTACTTC. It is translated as CASSLRGQKTYEQYF. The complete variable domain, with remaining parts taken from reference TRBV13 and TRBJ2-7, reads AAGVIQSPRHLIKEKRETATLKCYPIPRHDTVYWYQQGPGQDPQFLISFYEKMQSDKGSIPDRFSAQQFSDYHSELNMSSLELGDSALYFCASSLRGQKTYEQYFGPGTRLTVT.

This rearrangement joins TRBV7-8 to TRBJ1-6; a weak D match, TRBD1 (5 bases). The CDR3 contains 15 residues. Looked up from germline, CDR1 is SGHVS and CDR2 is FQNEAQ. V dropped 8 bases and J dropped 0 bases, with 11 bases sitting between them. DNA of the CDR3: TGTGCCAGCGTCCGGGGGGACTCCTATAATTCACCCCTCCACTTT. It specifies CASVRGDSYNSPLHF.

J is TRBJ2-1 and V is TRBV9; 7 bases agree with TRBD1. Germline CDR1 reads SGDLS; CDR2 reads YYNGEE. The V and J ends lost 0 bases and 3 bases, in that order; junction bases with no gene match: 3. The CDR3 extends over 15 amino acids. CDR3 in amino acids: CASSVDAGGYNEQFF. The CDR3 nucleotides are TGTGCCAGCAGCGTAGACGCAGGGGGCTACAATGAGCAGTTCTTC.

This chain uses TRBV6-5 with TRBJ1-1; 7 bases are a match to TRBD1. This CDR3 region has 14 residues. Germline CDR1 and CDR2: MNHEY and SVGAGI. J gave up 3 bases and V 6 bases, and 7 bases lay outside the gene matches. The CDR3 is CASSRGFEDTEAFF. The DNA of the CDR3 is TGTGCCAGCAGCAGGGGGTTCGAGGACACTGAAGCTTTCTTT.

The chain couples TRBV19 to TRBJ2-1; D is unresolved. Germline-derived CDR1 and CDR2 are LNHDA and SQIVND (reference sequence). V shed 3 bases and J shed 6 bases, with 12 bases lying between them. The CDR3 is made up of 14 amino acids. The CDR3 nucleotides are TGTGCCAGTAGTATTATCTTCAGTGGCAATGAGCAGTTCTTC. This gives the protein CASSIIFSGNEQFF.

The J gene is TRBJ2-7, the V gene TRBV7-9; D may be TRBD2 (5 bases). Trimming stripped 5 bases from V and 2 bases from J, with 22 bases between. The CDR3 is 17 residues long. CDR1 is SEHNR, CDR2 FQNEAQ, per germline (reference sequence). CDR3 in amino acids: CASSQRVGSVETYEQYF. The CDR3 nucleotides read TGTGCCAGCAGCCAGAGGGTGGGGAGTGTTGAGACCTACGAGCAGTACTTC.

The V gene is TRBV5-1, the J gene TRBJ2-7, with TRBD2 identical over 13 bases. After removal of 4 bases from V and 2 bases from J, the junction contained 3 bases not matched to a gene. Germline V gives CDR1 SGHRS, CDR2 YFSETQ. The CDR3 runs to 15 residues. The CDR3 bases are TGCGCCAGCAGCCGGGGGACTAGCGGGGCCTACGAGCAGTACTTC. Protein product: CASSRGTSGAYEQYF.

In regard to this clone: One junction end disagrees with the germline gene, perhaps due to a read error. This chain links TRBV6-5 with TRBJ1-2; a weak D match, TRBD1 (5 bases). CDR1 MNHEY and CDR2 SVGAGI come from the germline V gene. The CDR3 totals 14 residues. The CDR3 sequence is CASSYRGQGYGYSF. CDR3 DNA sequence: TGTGCCAGCAGTTACAGGGGCCAGGGCTATGGCTACTCCTTC.

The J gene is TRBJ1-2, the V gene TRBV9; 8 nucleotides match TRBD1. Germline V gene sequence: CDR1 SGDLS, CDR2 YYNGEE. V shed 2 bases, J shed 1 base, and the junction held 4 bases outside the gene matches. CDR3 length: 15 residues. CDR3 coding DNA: TGTGCCAGCAGCGTGACAGGGGCAAATAACTATGGCTACACCTTC. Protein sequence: CASSVTGANNYGYTF.

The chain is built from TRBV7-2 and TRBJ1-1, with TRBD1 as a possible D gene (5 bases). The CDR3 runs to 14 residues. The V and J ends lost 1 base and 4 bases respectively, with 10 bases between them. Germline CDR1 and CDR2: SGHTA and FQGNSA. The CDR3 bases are TGTGCCAGCAGCTTAGTAGGGCAGGGCACTGAAGCTTTCTTT. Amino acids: CASSLVGQGTEAFF.

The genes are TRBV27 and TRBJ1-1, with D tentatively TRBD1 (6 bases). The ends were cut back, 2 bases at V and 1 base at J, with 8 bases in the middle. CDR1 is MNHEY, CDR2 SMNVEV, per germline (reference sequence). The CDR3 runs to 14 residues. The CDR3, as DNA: TGTGCCAGCAGTTTACTACAGGGGAACACTGAAGCTTTCTTT. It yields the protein CASSLLQGNTEAFF.

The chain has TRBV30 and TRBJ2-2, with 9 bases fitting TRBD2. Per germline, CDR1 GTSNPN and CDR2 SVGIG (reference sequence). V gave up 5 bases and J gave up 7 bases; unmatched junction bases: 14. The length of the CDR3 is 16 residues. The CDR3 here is CAWCWSAGGPGGELFF. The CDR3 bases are TGTGCCTGGTGTTGGTCGGCGGGAGGGCCCGGCGGGGAGCTGTTTTTT.

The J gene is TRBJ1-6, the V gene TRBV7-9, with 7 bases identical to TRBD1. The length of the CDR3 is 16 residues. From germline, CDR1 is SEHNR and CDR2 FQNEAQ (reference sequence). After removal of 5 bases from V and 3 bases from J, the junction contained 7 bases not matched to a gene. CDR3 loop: CASSPDPGGYNSPLHF. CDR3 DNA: TGTGCCAGCAGCCCAGATCCAGGGGGCTATAATTCACCCCTCCACTTT.

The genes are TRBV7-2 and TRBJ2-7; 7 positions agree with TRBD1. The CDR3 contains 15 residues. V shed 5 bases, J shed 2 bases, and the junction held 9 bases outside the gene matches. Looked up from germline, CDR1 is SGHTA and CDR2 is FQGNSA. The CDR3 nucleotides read TGTGCCAGCAGCCGGATCGGGCAGGGGGCCTACGAGCAGTACTTC. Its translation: CASSRIGQGAYEQYF. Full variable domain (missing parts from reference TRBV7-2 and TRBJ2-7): GAGVSQSPSNKVTEKGKDVELRCDPISGHTALYWYRQSLGQGLEFLIYFQGNSAPDKSGLPSDRFSAERTGGSVSTLTIQRTQQEDSAVYLCASSRIGQGAYEQYFGPGTRLTVT.

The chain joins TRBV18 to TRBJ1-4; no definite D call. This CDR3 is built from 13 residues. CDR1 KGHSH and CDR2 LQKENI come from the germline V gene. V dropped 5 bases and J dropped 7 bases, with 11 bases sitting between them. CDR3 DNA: TGTGCCAGCTCAGCCGGAGGCAGTGAAAAACTGTTTTTT. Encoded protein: CASSAGGSEKLFF.

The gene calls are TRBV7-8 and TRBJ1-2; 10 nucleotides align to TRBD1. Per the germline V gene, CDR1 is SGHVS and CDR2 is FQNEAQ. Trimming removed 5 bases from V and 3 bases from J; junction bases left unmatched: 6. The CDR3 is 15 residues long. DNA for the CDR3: TGTGCCAGCAGCCCGACAGGGGGCATACACTATGGCTACACCTTC. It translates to CASSPTGGIHYGYTF.